This TCR beta chain is from a study of OX40 agonist ivuxolimab in advanced cancers. Study as a whole: Each dose-escalation patient presented with hepatocellular carcinoma, melanoma, renal cell or head and neck cancer.

The repertoire was sequenced with immunoSEQ multiplex PCR; TCRdb's copy has only in-frame clones and lacks some. The sample lists about 48,000 clones, around 90% occurring once. Germline loops: CDR1 MNHEY, CDR2 SMNVEV (reference sequence). Trimming removed 3 bases at V and 4 bases at J, with 12 bases between. The CDR3 sequence is 14 residues long. This rearrangement joins TRBV27 to TRBJ1-1; D not resolved. Specimen: CD4+ or CD8+ T cells sorted from blood, collected in a trial of the OX40 agonist ivuxolimab. The source of this sequence is an adult with an advanced solid tumor such as melanoma, head and neck, liver or kidney cancer. The chain's CDR3 is CASSFGVEGTEAFF. CDR3 DNA sequence: TGTGCCAGCAGTTTTGGGGTCGAGGGCACTGAAGCTTTCTTT.